Detailed here is one TCR beta chain. Germline V CDR1 and CDR2: MGHRA, YSYEKL. This CDR3 spans 16 amino acids. Trimming cost V 3 bases and J 6 bases; bases outside gene matches: 6. The data belong to a study of cytomegalovirus exposure and HLA in healthy donors. Primers for the PCR totalled 60 Vbeta and 13 Jbeta. TCRdb keeps only in-frame clones here, not all; method: immunoSEQ multiplex PCR. The data hold about 210,000 clones, with about four fifths observed a single time. Sequencing used PBMCs. The chain uses TRBV4-1 and TRBJ2-2, with 11 bases that match TRBD1. The origin of this receptor is a woman in her twenties or thirties in good health and CMV-seropositive. CDR3 protein: CASSHRTGGMAGELFF. In nucleotides, the CDR3 is TGCGCCAGCAGCCACAGGACAGGGGGCATGGCCGGGGAGCTGTTTTTT.